The 8 T cell receptor beta chains in this list originate from one sample, sequenced in a study of post-analysis software for immune sequencing data. Findings of the study overall: A few TRBV segments appeared more often in patients than in controls, and TRBV5-6, TRBV5-1 and TRBV20-1 were among these.

Their antigen targets remain unknown. cDNA libraries for TCR beta contained unique molecular identifiers. TCRdb recomputed calls from the PCR reads with MiXCR, one row per CDR3 protein. The table includes approximately 570,000 distinct CDR3 sequences, around 47% detected once. The sequenced material came from blood. These receptors were obtained from a girl aged 10-17 years with multiple sclerosis.

The chain uses TRBV5-5 and TRBJ2-7; D remains unclear. Germline CDR1 is SGHKS and CDR2 is YYEKEE (reference sequence). The CDR3 spans 14 residues. V was pared by 4 bases and J by 0 bases, with 11 bases between. The DNA for the CDR3 is TGTGCCAGCAGCCTGGAGTCAGTCTCCTACGAGCAGTACTTC. It codes for CASSLESVSYEQYF.

This clonotype was detected a few times. V gene TRBV6-1 combines with J gene TRBJ1-2; 9 bases map to TRBD1. The V segment lost 5 bases and the J segment 4 bases; nucleotides outside the gene matches: 5. The CDR3 contains 14 residues. Germline V gene sequence: CDR1 MNHNS, CDR2 SASEGT. CDR3 amino acids: CASSTGGGGYGYTF. The CDR3 DNA follows: TGTGCCAGCAGTACAGGGGGCGGCGGCTATGGCTACACCTTC.

This clonotype was counted only a few times. At one of its ends the junction is not consistent with the germline gene, which may arise from a read error. This chain connects TRBV29-1 to TRBJ2-6, with D possibly matching TRBD2 (5 bases). CDR1 SQVTM and CDR2 ANQGSEA come from the germline V gene. The CDR3 contains 12 residues. CDR3 DNA: TGTAGCGTTGAACATGGGGCCAACGTCCTGACTTTC. Its protein is CSVEHGANVLTF. Drawing the rest from reference TRBV29-1 and TRBJ2-6, the complete variable domain is SAVISQKPSRDICQRGTSLTIQCQVDSQVTMMFWYRQQPGQSLTLIATANQGSEATYESGFVIDKFPISRPNLTFSTLTVSNMSPEDSSIYLCSVEHGANVLTFGAGSRLTVL.

The chain is built from TRBV5-1 and TRBJ1-1; D not resolved. The CDR3 spans 14 residues. The V gene lost 4 bases and the J gene lost 4 bases, with 14 bases spanning the gap. Germline loops: CDR1 SGHRS, CDR2 YFSETQ. CDR3 protein: CASSPDSGSTEAFF. CDR3 DNA: TGCGCCAGCAGCCCCGATAGCGGGAGCACTGAAGCTTTCTTT.

This chain joins TRBV6-1 and TRBJ2-7, with 11 bases aligning to TRBD2. Germline V lookup: CDR1 MNHNS, CDR2 SASEGT. J gave up 2 bases and V 6 bases, and 12 bases lay outside the gene matches. The CDR3 loop spans 17 amino acids. The CDR3 spells CASSHGALAGEAYEQYF. CDR3 nucleotide sequence: TGTGCCAGCAGCCATGGGGCACTAGCGGGAGAAGCCTACGAGCAGTACTTC.

The rearrangement uses TRBV29-1 and TRBJ2-3, with D possibly matching TRBD2 (5 bases). CDR1 is SQVTM, CDR2 ANQGSEA, per germline. The CDR3 loop spans 14 amino acids. V was cut by 7 bases and J by 6 bases, with 20 bases left in between. CDR3 in DNA: TGCAGCGCTCGGTTGGCTAGCCCCCGGGATACGCAGTATTTT. Encoded protein: CSARLASPRDTQYF.

V usage is TRBV3-1 and J usage is TRBJ1-1; TRBD1 might be the D (5 bases). The CDR3 spans 15 residues. Trimming took off 4 bases at V and 0 bases at J, with 12 bases between the two ends. Germline assignment: CDR1 LGHDT and CDR2 YNNKEL (reference sequence). The CDR3 nucleotides are TGTGCCAGCAGCCCCCAACAGGTCATGAACACTGAAGCTTTCTTT. This sequence encodes CASSPQQVMNTEAFF.

The rearrangement joins TRBV12-3 or TRBV12-4 to TRBJ2-3; 9 bases match TRBD2. The CDR3 contains 16 residues. V dropped 2 bases and J dropped 1; count of bases not matched to a gene: 4. The CDR3 reads CASSLMVAGGTDTQYF. CDR3 sequence (DNA): TGTGCCAGCAGTTTAATGGTAGCGGGAGGCACAGATACGCAGTATTTT.